The present T cell receptor beta chain was sequenced within a study of blood T cell repertoires in COVID-19. Whole-study context: Specimens from acute and convalescent COVID-19 originated in the United States, Italy and Spain. T cells, B-cell-depleted T cells, or PBMCs provided the cDNA or gDNA that served as material.

Original handling: Amplified reference gene primers provided the basis for estimating nucleated cell counts. Assay used: immunoSEQ multiplex PCR; TCRdb lists only in-frame clones, some missing. V and J calls and clone size come straight from that table; D and trimming were deduced from the DNA. The sample holds more than 200,000 clones, over 75% seen once. This CDR3 spans 13 amino acids. V shed 6 bases and J shed 11 bases, with 17 bases lying between them. The germline gives CDR1 MNHEY, CDR2 SVGEGT. Material for sequencing was peripheral blood. The source of this sequence is a woman aged 80 or older with acute or convalescent COVID-19. This rearrangement joins TRBV6-2 or TRBV6-3 to TRBJ1-3, with D hard to call. This CDR3 reads CASSENPIVSIYF. The CDR3 DNA reads TGTGCCAGCAGCGAGAATCCCATTGTTTCCATATATTTT.